Below are 30 T cell receptor beta chains sequenced from a single sample in a study of Ad26.COV2.S vaccination and SARS-CoV-2 variants. This sample's treatment: over 15 received Ad26.COV2.S at low or high dose, single or two shots; about 5 received placebo; per-sample allocation not given. Repertoires come from day 63 after the first vaccine or placebo injection. TCRdb keeps only in-frame clones here, not all; method: immunoSEQ multiplex PCR. Seen here are roughly 270,000 clones, 70% to 90% observed once, and the top ten hold approximately 3.3%. Here the sequenced sample was peripheral blood, taken in a trial of Ad26.COV2.S vaccine versus placebo. These receptors came from a person between 18 and 60 years old who received the Ad26.COV2.S COVID-19 vaccine or a placebo.

This clone appeared once. J is TRBJ2-7 and V is TRBV27; TRBD1 matches at 12 bases. Germline CDR1 MNHEY, CDR2 SMNVEV (reference sequence). The CDR3 runs 13 residues. V shed 10 bases and J 6 bases; nucleotides not matched to a gene: 7. This CDR3 reads CATSGTGGVEQYF. In nucleotides, the CDR3 is TGTGCCACCTCCGGGACAGGGGGCGTCGAGCAGTACTTC.

The rearrangement uses TRBV18 and TRBJ2-1; 8 nucleotides align to TRBD2. Germline CDR1 and CDR2: KGHSH and LQKENI. The CDR3 is 13 residues long. The J segment lost 10 bases and the V segment lost 2 bases, leaving 4 bases of the junction unmatched. CDR3 sequence: CASSPDSGVEQFF. Written as DNA, the CDR3 is TGTGCCAGCTCACCAGATAGCGGGGTCGAGCAGTTCTTC.

This chain links TRBV7-9 with TRBJ2-2, with 8 positions matching TRBD2. V was clipped by 3 bases and J by 6 bases; unmatched bases: 6. Germline values: CDR1 SEHNR, CDR2 FQNEAQ (reference sequence). CDR3 size: 15 residues. The CDR3 bases are TGTGCCAGCAGCTTCGAAGCGGGAGCGGCCGGGGAGCTGTTTTTT. This sequence encodes CASSFEAGAAGELFF.

This clone was observed once. This rearrangement joins TRBV2 to TRBJ2-3; either TRBD1 or TRBD2 may fit D (6 bases each). The germline gives CDR1 SNHLY, CDR2 FYNNEI. CDR3 length equals 13 residues. V lost 8 bases and J 4 bases, leaving 13 bases between the germline ends. The DNA of the CDR3 is TGTGCCAGCGGAGGGGGTATGGCAGATACGCAGTATTTT. It yields the protein CASGGGMADTQYF.

The chain uses TRBV21-1 and TRBJ2-3; the D call of TRBD2 is as the table states it, not checked on the DNA. TRBV21-1 corresponds to a pseudogene. The CDR3 totals 18 residues. CDR3 in DNA: TGTGCCAGCAGCAAAGCCTTCCGACTAGCGGGAGGTACAGATACGCAGTATTTT. Its protein is CASSKAFRLAGGTDTQYF.

This clone was observed a handful of times. The chain has TRBV6-1 and TRBJ2-7; 9 nucleotides align to TRBD1. Germline CDR1 and CDR2: MNHNS and SASEGT. The trim removed 1 base at V and 1 base at J, leaving 2 bases unmatched. The CDR3 spans 15 residues. CDR3 in DNA: TGTGCCAGCAGTGAAGGACAGGGGGGGTCCTACGAGCAGTACTTC. This sequence encodes CASSEGQGGSYEQYF.

The gene calls are TRBV4-3 and TRBJ2-7; either TRBD1 or TRBD2 may fit D (5 bases each). V was shortened by 4 bases and J by 0 bases, with 16 bases between the two germline ends. Germline CDR1 is LGHNA and CDR2 is YSLEER. This CDR3 comprises 16 residues. CDR3 in DNA: TGCGCCAGCAGCCCTGTAGCCGGGACGGTCTCCTACGAGCAGTACTTC. Its translation is CASSPVAGTVSYEQYF.

This clone was seen a handful of times. This chain links TRBV29-1 with TRBJ2-5; TRBD2 agrees at 11 bases. Germline trimming cut 2 bases from V and 4 bases from J; bases unmatched to any gene: 6. Per the germline V gene, CDR1 is SQVTM and CDR2 is ANQGSEA. CDR3 length equals 15 residues. DNA for the CDR3: TGCAGCGTTGAAACGGCTAGCGGGGGGATAGAGACCCAGTACTTC. Protein product: CSVETASGGIETQYF. The variable domain in full, completed from reference TRBV29-1 and TRBJ2-5, reads SAVISQKPSRDICQRGTSLTIQCQVDSQVTMMFWYRQQPGQSLTLIATANQGSEATYESGFVIDKFPISRPNLTFSTLTVSNMSPEDSSIYLCSVETASGGIETQYFGPGTRLLVL.

This rearrangement joins TRBV5-6 to TRBJ2-1; D not certain. V lost 4 bases to trimming and J lost 9 bases, with 14 bases between them. Germline loops: CDR1 SGHDT, CDR2 YYEEEE. The CDR3 spans 13 residues. The CDR3, as DNA: TGTGCCAGCAGCCTAGGTCCGTTGGCTGAGCAGTTCTTC. The encoded protein is CASSLGPLAEQFF. Using reference TRBV5-6 and TRBJ2-1 for the parts outside the CDR3, the full variable domain is DAGVTQSPTHLIKTRGQQVTLRCSPKSGHDTVSWYQQALGQGPQFIFQYYEEEERQRGNFPDRFSGHQFPNYSSELNVNALLLGDSALYLCASSLGPLAEQFFGPGTRLTVL.

The rearrangement joins TRBV5-1 to TRBJ2-7; the D is unclear. The CDR3 extends over 14 amino acids. The germline V gene encodes CDR1 SGHRS and CDR2 YFSETQ. V was cut by 0 bases and J by 2 bases, with 9 bases left in between. Here the CDR3 DNA reads TGCGCCAGCAGCTTGGTACCGATCACCTACGAGCAGTACTTC. This sequence encodes CASSLVPITYEQYF.

The J gene is TRBJ2-6, the V gene TRBV19; 7 bases match TRBD1. Unmatched junction bases numbered 4, after V lost 4 bases and J lost 1 base. Looked up from germline, CDR1 is LNHDA and CDR2 is SQIVND (reference sequence). There are 16 residues in the CDR3. CDR3 nucleotide sequence: TGTGCCAGTAGTAAGGGACAGTTATCTGGGGCCAACGTCCTGACTTTC. Its protein is CASSKGQLSGANVLTF.

V gene TRBV5-4 combines with J gene TRBJ1-6; perhaps TRBD1 as D (5 bases). V dropped 2 bases and J dropped 6 bases, with 9 bases sitting between them. Germline CDR1 is SGHNT and CDR2 is YYREEE (reference sequence). The length of the CDR3 is 14 residues. The CDR3 is CASSFRQGNSPLHF. CDR3 in DNA: TGTGCCAGCAGCTTTCGGCAGGGTAATTCACCCCTCCACTTT.

The chain links TRBV28 to TRBJ2-3; D possibly uses TRBD1 or TRBD2 (6 bases each). Trimming removed 2 bases at V and 2 bases at J, with 14 bases between. The CDR3 is made up of 16 amino acids. From germline, CDR1 is MDHEN and CDR2 SYDVKM. CDR3 amino acids: CASSLGGGFHTDTQYF. The CDR3 DNA reads as TGTGCCAGCAGTTTAGGAGGGGGGTTCCACACAGATACGCAGTATTTT.

The V call is TRBV5-4, the J call TRBJ1-1, with a weak D call TRBD1 (6 bases). CDR3 length equals 13 residues. In germline, CDR1 is SGHNT, CDR2 YYREEE (reference sequence). With 4 bases removed from V and 3 bases from J, the gap between germline ends came to 10 bases. In DNA form, the CDR3 reads TGTGCCAGCAGCAACAGGGAGTACACTGAAGCTTTCTTT. Amino acid sequence: CASSNREYTEAFF.

The CDR3: CASRAGQETQYF. CDR3 coding DNA: TGTGCCAGCAGGGCGGGCCAAGAGACCCAGTACTTC. The rearrangement links TRBV19 to TRBJ2-5; D might be TRBD1 or TRBD2, each matching 5 bases. Germline assignment: CDR1 LNHDA and CDR2 SQIVND (reference sequence). The CDR3 consists of 12 residues. V was pared by 9 bases and J by 1 base, with 9 bases between.

V usage is TRBV7-8 and J usage is TRBJ1-2, with D perhaps matching TRBD1 (5 bases). V lost 5 bases to trimming and J lost 7 bases, with 20 bases between them. The CDR3 is made up of 15 amino acids. Per the germline V gene, CDR1 is SGHVS and CDR2 is FQNEAQ. The CDR3 reads CASSISGGGATGYTF. In nucleotides, the CDR3 is TGTGCCAGCAGCATCTCCGGGGGAGGAGCAACTGGCTACACCTTC.

The rearrangement links TRBV27 to TRBJ1-5; D is uncertain. The CDR3 covers 17 residues. Per the germline V gene, CDR1 is MNHEY and CDR2 is SMNVEV (reference sequence). With 2 bases removed from V and 6 bases from J, the gap between germline ends came to 20 bases. The chain's CDR3 is CASSLTYGRGWPQPQHF. CDR3 coding DNA: TGTGCCAGCAGTTTAACATACGGACGAGGCTGGCCTCAGCCCCAGCATTTT.

The rearrangement joins TRBV5-4 to TRBJ2-7, with a weak D call TRBD1 (6 bases). CDR3 length: 15 amino acids. The V gene's germline CDR1 is SGHNT and CDR2 YYREEE (reference sequence). V lost 2 bases to trimming and J lost 1 base, with 13 bases between them. CDR3 loop: CASSFKGQLSYEQYF. Written as DNA, the CDR3 is TGTGCCAGCAGCTTTAAAGGACAGCTTTCCTACGAGCAGTACTTC.

The genes are TRBV6-5 and TRBJ1-1; D is possibly TRBD1 (6 bases). In germline, CDR1 is MNHEY, CDR2 SVGAGI. The length of the CDR3 is 13 residues. Deletions cut 8 bases from V and 6 bases from J, with 16 bases between. The chain's CDR3 is CASRDKEFAEAFF. The CDR3 DNA reads as TGTGCCAGCCGGGACAAGGAGTTCGCTGAAGCTTTCTTT.

The chain has TRBV4-1 and TRBJ1-1; tentative D call: TRBD1 (5 bases). Germline V gene data show CDR1 as MGHRA and CDR2 as YSYEKL. V was cut by 8 bases and J by 5 bases, with 21 bases left in between. This CDR3 has 15 residues. CDR3 DNA: TGCGCCAGCGCCCACGTAGGGGTTTCGTCGACTGAAGCTTTCTTT. Its protein product is CASAHVGVSSTEAFF.

V is TRBV7-8 and J is TRBJ2-1; maybe TRBD2 (6 bases). The V end lost 4 bases, the J end lost 2 bases, and 15 bases lay between the germline ends. Germline V CDR1 and CDR2: SGHVS, FQNEAQ. The CDR3 is made up of 16 amino acids. The DNA for the CDR3 is TGTGCCAGCAGCTCATTTCGACTAGGGGCCTACAATGAGCAGTTCTTC. As protein: CASSSFRLGAYNEQFF.

V usage is TRBV11-3 and J usage is TRBJ2-2; unclear D gene. The CDR3 consists of 13 residues. V was trimmed by 1 base and J by 6 bases, leaving 6 bases between them. Germline V gives CDR1 SGHNT, CDR2 YENEEA. CDR3 sequence: CASSLGLPGELFF. CDR3 DNA: TGTGCCAGCAGCTTAGGGTTACCCGGGGAGCTGTTTTTT.

The CDR3, as DNA: TGCGCCAGCAGCCAATTTTCAGGAGGAGAGACCCAGTACTTC. Encoded protein: CASSQFSGGETQYF. The V call is TRBV4-1, the J call TRBJ2-5, with TRBD2 as a possible D gene (5 bases). From germline, CDR1 is MGHRA and CDR2 YSYEKL. V lost 2 bases to trimming and J lost 4 bases, with 11 bases between them. The CDR3 is 14 amino acids.

The V gene is TRBV12-3 or TRBV12-4, the J gene TRBJ2-1, with a tentative D call TRBD1 (6 bases). The CDR3 is 11 amino acids. The germline V and J ends were trimmed by 8 bases and 5 bases, with 7 bases remaining between them. CDR3 sequence (DNA): TGTGCCAGCGGACAGAACAATGAGCAGTTCTTC. This translates into CASGQNNEQFF.

J is TRBJ2-7 and V is TRBV28; tentatively, D is TRBD1 (5 bases). CDR1 is MDHEN, CDR2 SYDVKM, per germline. The CDR3 spans 15 residues. Between the trimmed V and J ends, which lost 4 bases and 5 bases, there was a span of 18 bases. For the CDR3, the DNA is TGTGCCAGCAGTTCCCACAGGACCCCTCTGAACGAGCAGTACTTC. Protein: CASSSHRTPLNEQYF.

This sequence joins TRBV2 and TRBJ2-1, with 11 positions matching TRBD2. V dropped 3 bases and J dropped 7; count of bases not matched to a gene: 8. CDR3 length equals 16 residues. CDR1 and CDR2 (germline): SNHLY, FYNNEI. CDR3 residues: CASSDVLAGGVNEQFF. DNA for the CDR3: TGTGCCAGCAGTGATGTTCTAGCGGGAGGAGTTAATGAGCAGTTCTTC.

The chain combines TRBV9 with TRBJ1-6, with no clear D. The CDR3 runs 13 residues. The V and J ends lost 0 bases and 7 bases respectively, with 5 bases between them. In germline, CDR1 is SGDLS, CDR2 YYNGEE. The CDR3 coding sequence is TGTGCCAGCAGCGTAGGCCGAAATTCACCCCTCCACTTT. Its protein product is CASSVGRNSPLHF.

The gene calls are TRBV19 and TRBJ1-3; D remains unclear. Germline-derived CDR1 and CDR2 are LNHDA and SQIVND (reference sequence). Trimming shortened V by 3 bases and J by 0 bases, and 6 bases separated the two germline ends. The CDR3 runs to 14 residues. In nucleotides, the CDR3 is TGTGCCAGTAGTATCTCCGGCTCTGGAAACACCATATATTTT. This translates into CASSISGSGNTIYF.

The chain is built from TRBV27 and TRBJ2-7, with no clear D. The CDR3 covers 14 residues. Germline CDR1 MNHEY, CDR2 SMNVEV (reference sequence). The germline V and J ends were trimmed by 1 base and 2 bases, with 9 bases remaining between them. Written as DNA, the CDR3 is TGTGCCAGCAGTTTATTAGGTAGGCCCTACGAGCAGTACTTC. Translation: CASSLLGRPYEQYF.

J is TRBJ2-1 and V is TRBV11-3; no reliable D call. CDR1 is SGHNT and CDR2 is YENEEA in the germline V gene. The V gene lost 5 bases and the J gene lost 10 bases, with 21 bases spanning the gap. The CDR3 spans 15 residues. CDR3 sequence (DNA): TGTGCCAGCAGCACCTCGACCCGCCCTGGGGTCGAGCAGTTCTTC. As protein: CASSTSTRPGVEQFF.